Listed here is a single T cell receptor (beta chain). Its antigen is not identified. Primed by a sample-barcoded 5' primer and a J-beta primer mix, a second PCR proceeded for about 7 to 11 cycles. Each TCR beta cDNA got a 12-nucleotide random molecular identifier. In TCRdb, the 5' RACE reads were re-called with MiXCR into one record per CDR3 protein. The sample carries 600,000 to 900,000 distinct CDR3 sequences, about 26% recorded once. The data were obtained in a study of blood T cells in healthy people across ages. At the level of the study: In model experiments, template switching was able to capture about one barcoded beta molecule for every two T cells that were present. Study results and limitations: Across the age range, TCR beta diversity per million T cells fell in a roughly linear way.

CDR3 size: 17 residues. V lost 0 bases, J lost 4 bases, and 17 bases lay in between. Germline CDR1 and CDR2: LGHNA and YNFKEQ. In addition, the sample was reused for a study of T cells of mothers and their children.

The clonotype comes from a boy younger than 18 in good health. The sample consisted of blood. The V and J genes are TRBV4-2 and TRBJ2-3; possible D gene TRBD2, 5 bases. The DNA of the CDR3 is TGTGCCAGCAGCCAAGAAGGAAACCGCGGCGGGTCAGATACGCAGTATTTT. The encoded protein is CASSQEGNRGGSDTQYF.